This is a list of T cell receptor beta chains from one sample in a study of molecular identifiers for immune sequencing clone quantification. MiXCR, applied by TCRdb to the PCR reads, yields one record per CDR3 protein. The table lists about half a million distinct CDR3 sequences, about 20% of them singletons. Sequenced input: naive CD8+ T cells from blood, with Jurkat cell RNA spiked in. The receptors shown here come from a human donor in good health. Some libraries in this study had Jurkat cell RNA spiked in. CDR3s include the opening cysteine and the closing phenylalanine or tryptophan. D genes are given only for firm matches.

j_call v_call d_call cdr3_aa
TRBJ2-7 TRBV11-2 NA CASSLGTADEQYF
TRBJ2-7 TRBV7-2 NA CASSPAQGRAEQYF
TRBJ1-2 TRBV7-9 NA CASSAEQSYGYTF
TRBJ2-5 TRBV19 TRBD1 CASSTSTGRETQYF
TRBJ2-7 TRBV7-3 TRBD2 CASSLYPTSGRDYEQYF
TRBJ2-7 TRBV7-3 TRBD1 CASSPGTGLDEQYF
TRBJ2-2 TRBV6-2/TRBV6-3 NA CASSYQWESTGELFF
TRBJ2-5 TRBV4-3 TRBD1 CASSQEGGPVKETQYF
TRBJ2-1 TRBV5-8 TRBD1 CASSYRGADEQFF
TRBJ2-7 TRBV20-1 NA CSARDVRALSYEQCF
TRBJ2-7 TRBV30 NA CACGGNSYEQYF
TRBJ2-1 TRBV30 NA CAWSSSREQFF
TRBJ1-4 TRBV12-3/TRBV12-4 TRBD1 CASRGTDPVEKPFF
TRBJ2-5 TRBV19 TRBD2 CASSPGLAGGPRSETQYF
TRBJ1-4 TRBV12-3/TRBV12-4 TRBD1 CASRGTGALTNEKLVF
TRBJ2-2 TRBV6-6 NA CASITNHNTGELFF
TRBJ2-7 TRBV27 NA CASSFYSDGSSYEQYF
TRBJ1-1 TRBV15 TRBD1 CATRRTGNTEAFF
TRBJ2-3 TRBV28 TRBD1 CASSYSGGGDTQYF
TRBJ2-5 TRBV21-1 NA CASRIRPSQETQYF
TRBJ2-3 TRBV11-2 TRBD2 CASSLVGEVRTSGDDTDTQYF
TRBJ2-7 TRBV5-1 TRBD1 CASSKTTGTGAYEQYF
TRBJ1-1 TRBV6-2/TRBV6-3 NA CASSYWGTEAFF
TRBJ2-7 TRBV20-1 NA CSASVTSEQGAYEQHF
TRBJ2-7 TRBV5-1 NA CASSLDPPGRQGDEQYF
TRBJ2-1 TRBV20-1 TRBD2 CSARDTLGRESYNEQFF
TRBJ2-2 TRBV28 NA CASSPSTENTGELFF
TRBJ1-5 TRBV10-3 NA CAISELGVEGNRPQHF
TRBJ1-5 TRBV7-9 TRBD1 CASSLTGSLNQPQHF
TRBJ1-1 TRBV6-5 NA CASSYGENTEAFF
TRBJ2-2 TRBV4-1 NA CASSHPLFRSDTGELFF
TRBJ2-7 TRBV29-1 NA CSATPGSPYEQYF
TRBJ1-6 TRBV20-1 NA CSARPTTGLDSPLHF
TRBJ1-1 TRBV6-6 TRBD1 CASTGQGVHTEAFF
NA TRBV9 NA CASSVVASGETQYF
TRBJ2-5 TRBV6-5 TRBD2 CASSEFSGGGTQYF